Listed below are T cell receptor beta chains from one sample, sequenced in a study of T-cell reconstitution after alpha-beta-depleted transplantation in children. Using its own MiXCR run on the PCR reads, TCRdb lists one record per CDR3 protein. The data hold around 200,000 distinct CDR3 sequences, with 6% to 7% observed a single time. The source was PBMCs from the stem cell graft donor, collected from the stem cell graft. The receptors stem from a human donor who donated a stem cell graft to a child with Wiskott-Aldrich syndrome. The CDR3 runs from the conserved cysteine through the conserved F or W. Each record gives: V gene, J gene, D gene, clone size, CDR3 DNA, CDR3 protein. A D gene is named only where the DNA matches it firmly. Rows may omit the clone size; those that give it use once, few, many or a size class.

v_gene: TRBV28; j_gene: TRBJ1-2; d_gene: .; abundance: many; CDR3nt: TGTGCCAGCGACCGGGACACTGGAGGGGATGGCTACACCTTC; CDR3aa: CASDRDTGGDGYTF
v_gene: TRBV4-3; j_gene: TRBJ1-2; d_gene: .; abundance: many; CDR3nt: TGCGCCAGCAGCCGGCGATATGGGTATGGCTACACCTTC; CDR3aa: CASSRRYGYGYTF
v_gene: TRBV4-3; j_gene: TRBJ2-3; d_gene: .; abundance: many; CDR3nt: TGCGCCAGCAGCCAAGAAAGGAGGGGGGATACGCAGTATTTT; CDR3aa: CASSQERRGDTQYF
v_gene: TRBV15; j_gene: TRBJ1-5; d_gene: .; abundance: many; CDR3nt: TGTGCCACCAGCAGAGATCGAGGGCGTGAGCCCCAGCATTTT; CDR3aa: CATSRDRGREPQHF
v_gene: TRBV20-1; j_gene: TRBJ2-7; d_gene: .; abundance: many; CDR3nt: TGCAGTGCAAGAAGGGAACAGGGGCGGGGGAGCTACGAGCAGTACTTC; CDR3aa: CSARREQGRGSYEQYF
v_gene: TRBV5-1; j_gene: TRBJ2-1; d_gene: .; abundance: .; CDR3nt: TGCGCCAGCAGTCCCTGGGTAGCCGCCTTCTCCTACAATGAGCAGTTCTTC; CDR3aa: CASSPWVAAFSYNEQFF
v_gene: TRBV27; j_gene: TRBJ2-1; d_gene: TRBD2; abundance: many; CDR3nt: TGTGCCAGCAGTTCAACTAGCGGGAGCGATTACAATGAGCAGTTCTTC; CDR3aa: CASSSTSGSDYNEQFF
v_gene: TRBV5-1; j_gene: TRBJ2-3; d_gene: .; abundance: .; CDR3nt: TGCGCCAGCAGCCTAGGAAGGACGGGAAGCACAGATACGCAGTATTTT; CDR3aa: CASSLGRTGSTDTQYF
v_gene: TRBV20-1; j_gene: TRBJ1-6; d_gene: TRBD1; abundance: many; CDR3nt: TGCAGTGCTAGTTGGGACAGCCTATCTAATTCACCCCTCCACTTT; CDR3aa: CSASWDSLSNSPLHF
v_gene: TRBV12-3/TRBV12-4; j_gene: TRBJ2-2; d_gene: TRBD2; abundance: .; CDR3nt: TGTGCCAGCAGTTTAGCCCTGAGAGGACTAGCTATTAACACCGGGGAGCTGTTTTTT; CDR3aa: CASSLALRGLAINTGELFF
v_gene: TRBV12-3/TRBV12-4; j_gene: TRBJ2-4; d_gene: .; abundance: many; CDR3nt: TGTGCCAGCAGTTTGGGCGGGATGGACAAAAACATTCAGTACTTC; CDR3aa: CASSLGGMDKNIQYF
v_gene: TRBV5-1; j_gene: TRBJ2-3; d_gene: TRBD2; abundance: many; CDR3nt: TGCGCCAGCAGCTCCGTAGCAGCGGGGGGCGAGGATACGCAGTATTTT; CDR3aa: CASSSVAAGGEDTQYF
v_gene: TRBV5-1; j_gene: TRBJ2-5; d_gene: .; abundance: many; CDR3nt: TGCGCCAGCAGCCGGGGGTTCTCGGTAGCGGAGACCCAGTACTTC; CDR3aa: CASSRGFSVAETQYF
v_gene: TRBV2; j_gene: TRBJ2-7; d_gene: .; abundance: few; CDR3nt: TGTGCCAGCAGGGCGGGATACGAGCAGTACTTC; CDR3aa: CASRAGYEQYF
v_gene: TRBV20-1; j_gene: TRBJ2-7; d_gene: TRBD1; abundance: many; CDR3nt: TGCAGTGCTAGCGGACAGGGGGCGTTCTACGAGCAGTACTTC; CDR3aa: CSASGQGAFYEQYF
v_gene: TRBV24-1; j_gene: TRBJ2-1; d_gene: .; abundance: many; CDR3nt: TGTGCCACCAGCAAAACAGGGTTCCATGAGCAGTTCTTC; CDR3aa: CATSKTGFHEQFF
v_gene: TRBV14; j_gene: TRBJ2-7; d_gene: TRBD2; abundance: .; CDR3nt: TGTGCCAGCAGCCAATCCTTAAGCGGGAGAATCTACGAGCAGTACTTC; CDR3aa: CASSQSLSGRIYEQYF
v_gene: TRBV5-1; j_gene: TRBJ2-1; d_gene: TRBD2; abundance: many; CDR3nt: TGCGCCAGCAGCTTGGAACTAGCGCCTAGGGGTGAGCAGTTCTTC; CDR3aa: CASSLELAPRGEQFF
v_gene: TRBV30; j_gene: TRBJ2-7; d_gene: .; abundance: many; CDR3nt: TGTGCCGGGGCCGGGGGTAAAAAAGCCTACGAGCAGTACTTC; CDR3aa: CAGAGGKKAYEQYF
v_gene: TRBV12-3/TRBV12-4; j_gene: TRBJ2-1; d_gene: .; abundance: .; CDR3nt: TGTGCCAGCAGTCATGTGGTGGGGCAGGGGAGTATGCATGAGCAGTTCTTC; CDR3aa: CASSHVVGQGSMHEQFF
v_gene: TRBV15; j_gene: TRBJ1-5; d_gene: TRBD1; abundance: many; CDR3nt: TGTGCCACCAGCCGGGGGGGACAGCGCAATCAGCCCCAGCATTTT; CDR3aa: CATSRGGQRNQPQHF
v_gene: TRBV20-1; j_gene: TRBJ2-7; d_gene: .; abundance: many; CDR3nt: TGCAGTGCTAGAGATCGAGTTAGGGGTTACGAGCAGTACTTC; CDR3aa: CSARDRVRGYEQYF
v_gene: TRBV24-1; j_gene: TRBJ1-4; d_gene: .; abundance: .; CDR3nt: TGTGCCACCAGTGCGGCAGGAAGACGAGGAAAACTGTTTTTT; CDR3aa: CATSAAGRRGKLFF
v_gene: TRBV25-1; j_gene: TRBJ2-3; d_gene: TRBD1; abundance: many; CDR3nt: TGTGCCAGCAGTGAATACGCCGGCGGACAGGGCATAACAGATACGCAGTATTTT; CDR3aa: CASSEYAGGQGITDTQYF
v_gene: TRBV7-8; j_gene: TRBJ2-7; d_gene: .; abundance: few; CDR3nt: TGTGCCAGCAGCTTAGCGAGTTGGAGGCAGGAAGGGCACGAGCAGTACTTC; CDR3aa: CASSLASWRQEGHEQYF
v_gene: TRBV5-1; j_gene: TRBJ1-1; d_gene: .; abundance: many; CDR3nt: TGCGCCAGCGGACTTCTGGGAAACACTGAAGCTTTCTTT; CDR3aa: CASGLLGNTEAFF
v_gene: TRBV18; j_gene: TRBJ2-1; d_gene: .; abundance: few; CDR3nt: TGTGCCAGCTCCCGGGGAGACAATGAGCAGTTCTTC; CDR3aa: CASSRGDNEQFF
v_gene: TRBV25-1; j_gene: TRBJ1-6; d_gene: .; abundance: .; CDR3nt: TGTGCCAGCAGTGAAGCAACAGGGATCAATTCACCCCTCCACTTT; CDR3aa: CASSEATGINSPLHF
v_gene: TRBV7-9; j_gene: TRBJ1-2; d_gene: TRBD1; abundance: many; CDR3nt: TGTGCCAGCAGCCAAATCGGACAGGCTGGCTACACCTTC; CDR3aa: CASSQIGQAGYTF
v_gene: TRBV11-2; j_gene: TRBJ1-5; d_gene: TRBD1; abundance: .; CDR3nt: TGTGCCAGCAGCTTTAGGACAGGGGGTAATCAGCCCCAGCATTTT; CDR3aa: CASSFRTGGNQPQHF
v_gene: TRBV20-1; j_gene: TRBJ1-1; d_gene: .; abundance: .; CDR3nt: TGCAGTGCTAGTCGAACTGAAGCTTTCTTT; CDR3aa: CSASRTEAFF